The 28 T cell receptor beta chains below all came from one sample that was sequenced in a study of CD8+ T cells in alopecia areata. It was cDNA, reverse transcribed from extracted RNA, that served as the sequencing template. This table comes from immunoSEQ multiplex PCR, and its TCRdb copy is limited to in-frame clones, with some not included. The repertoire holds under 350,000 clones, with 58% as singletons. Treatment described: oral pan-JAK inhibitor, 5-10 mg twice daily. Sequenced material: CD4+ T cells sorted from blood, taken at week 24, from a patient treated with tofacitinib. The receptors originated from a human donor with alopecia areata.

V is TRBV2 and J is TRBJ1-1; D is undetermined. Trimming shortened V by 6 bases and J by 3 bases, and 11 bases separated the two germline ends. Germline V gene sequence: CDR1 SNHLY, CDR2 FYNNEI. The CDR3 spans 13 residues. Here the CDR3 DNA reads TGTGCCAGCAGAAGGGATTTGGACACTGAAGCTTTCTTT. Translation: CASRRDLDTEAFF. The variable domain in full, with the rest retrieved from reference TRBV2 and TRBJ1-1, is EPEVTQTPSHQVTQMGQEVILRCVPISNHLYFYWYRQILGQKVEFLVSFYNNEISEKSEIFDDQFSVERPDGSNFTLKIRSTKLEDSAMYFCASRRDLDTEAFFGQGTRLTVV.

This clone was picked up a small number of times. The rearrangement links TRBV10-3 to TRBJ1-1; tentatively, D is TRBD1 (6 bases). Germline V gene data show CDR1 as ENHRY and CDR2 as SYGVKD. Deletions cut 6 bases from V and 1 base from J, with 12 bases between. The CDR3 has 14 residues. The CDR3 sequence is CAIRLTGSNTEAFF. Written as DNA, the CDR3 is TGTGCCATCAGACTGACAGGTTCGAACACTGAAGCTTTCTTT.

The V call is TRBV5-4, the J call TRBJ1-1; possible D gene TRBD1, 6 bases. The V gene's germline CDR1 is SGHNT and CDR2 YYREEE (reference sequence). The V end lost 1 base, the J end lost 1 base, and 11 bases lay between the germline ends. The CDR3 is 15 residues long. The CDR3 region has the DNA TGTGCCAGCAGCTTGCCCCAGGGACAGAACACTGAAGCTTTCTTT. Protein product: CASSLPQGQNTEAFF.

V and J are TRBV28 and TRBJ1-2; no firm D call. CDR3 size: 13 residues. V lost 6 bases and J 5 bases, leaving 13 bases between the germline ends. CDR1 is MDHEN, CDR2 SYDVKM, per germline. The CDR3 reads CASRTGPSYGYTF. CDR3 coding DNA: TGTGCCAGCAGGACCGGGCCTTCGTATGGCTACACCTTC.

The V call is TRBV5-4, the J call TRBJ1-1; possibly TRBD1 for D (6 bases). Deletions cut 2 bases from V and 1 base from J, with 9 bases between. Germline CDR1 is SGHNT and CDR2 is YYREEE (reference sequence). The CDR3 is made up of 14 amino acids. CDR3 in DNA: TGTGCCAGCAGCTTTGACAGGCAGAACACTGAAGCTTTCTTT. Translated, it gives CASSFDRQNTEAFF.

This chain uses TRBV5-1 with TRBJ2-2, with D unclear. With 5 bases removed from V and 3 bases from J, the gap between germline ends came to 2 bases. CDR1 is SGHRS and CDR2 is YFSETQ in the germline V gene. The CDR3 consists of 11 residues. This CDR3 is CASRHTGELFF. The DNA for the CDR3 is TGCGCCAGCAGACACACCGGGGAGCTGTTTTTT.

The gene calls are TRBV7-3 and TRBJ1-1; D perhaps matches TRBD1 (5 bases). V gave up 2 bases and J gave up 4 bases, with 11 bases separating them. The CDR3 loop spans 14 amino acids. Germline lookup yields CDR1 SGHTA and CDR2 FQGTGA. CDR3 sequence reads: CASSLQSGGTEAFF. The CDR3 nucleotides read TGTGCCAGCAGCTTACAGTCGGGGGGCACTGAAGCTTTCTTT.

This chain uses TRBV2 with TRBJ2-7; unclear D gene. The CDR3 covers 11 residues. V gave up 10 bases and J gave up 2 bases, with 9 bases separating them. The germline CDR1 and CDR2 sequences are SNHLY and FYNNEI. CDR3 DNA: TGTGCCATATCGCCAGCCTACGAGCAGTACTTC. This encodes CAISPAYEQYF. The entire variable domain, with the rest obtained from reference TRBV2 and TRBJ2-7, is as follows: EPEVTQTPSHQVTQMGQEVILRCVPISNHLYFYWYRQILGQKVEFLVSFYNNEISEKSEIFDDQFSVERPDGSNFTLKIRSTKLEDSAMYFCAISPAYEQYFGPGTRLTVT.

The chain uses TRBV30 and TRBJ2-5; 7 bases are a match to TRBD2. The V gene's germline CDR1 is GTSNPN and CDR2 SVGIG (reference sequence). Trimming cost V 3 bases and J 0 bases; bases outside gene matches: 7. CDR3 length equals 15 residues. CDR3 residues: CAWSVTGGYQETQYF. The CDR3 nucleotides are TGTGCCTGGAGCGTAACGGGGGGTTACCAAGAGACCCAGTACTTC.

The chain combines TRBV25-1 with TRBJ1-5; TRBD1 might be the D (5 bases). Looked up from germline, CDR1 is MGHDK and CDR2 is SYGVNS. The V and J ends lost 6 bases and 7 bases respectively, with 13 bases between them. This CDR3 contains 13 residues. The CDR3 bases are TGTGCCAGCAGGGGACCCCCGACCCAGCCCCAGCATTTT. Translated, it gives CASRGPPTQPQHF. The entire variable domain, with the rest obtained from reference TRBV25-1 and TRBJ1-5, is as follows: EADIYQTPRYLVIGTGKKITLECSQTMGHDKMYWYQQDPGMELHLIHYSYGVNSTEKGDLSSESTVSRIRTEHFPLTLESARPSHTSQYLCASRGPPTQPQHFGDGTRLSIL.

The V call is TRBV2, the J call TRBJ1-2, with 7 bases aligning to TRBD1. Germline V gene data show CDR1 as SNHLY and CDR2 as FYNNEI. The CDR3 is 13 residues long. J was trimmed by 4 bases and V by 8 bases; bases with no gene match: 7. Written as DNA, the CDR3 is TGTGCCAGCTCCCAACAGGGGATCTATGGCTACACCTTC. Translation: CASSQQGIYGYTF.

The chain uses TRBV30 and TRBJ1-5; possible D gene TRBD1, 5 bases. This CDR3 contains 14 residues. The ends were cut back, 2 bases at V and 6 bases at J, with 14 bases in the middle. CDR1 and CDR2 from the germline V gene are GTSNPN and SVGIG (reference sequence). DNA for the CDR3: TGTGCCTGGAGTTGGGGGGAGTTAGGTCAGCCCCAGCATTTT. Residues: CAWSWGELGQPQHF.

V gene TRBV19 combines with J gene TRBJ2-7; 8 positions agree with TRBD1. V lost 0 bases and J lost 2; bases outside the gene matches: 0. This CDR3 spans 14 amino acids. From germline, CDR1 is LNHDA and CDR2 SQIVND (reference sequence). The CDR3 DNA is TGTGCCAGTAGTATAGAGGACAGGGCCTACGAGCAGTACTTC. This encodes CASSIEDRAYEQYF.

The rearrangement links TRBV6-5 to TRBJ1-6; 11 bases line up with TRBD1. J lost 9 bases, V lost 0 bases, and 4 bases had no gene match. Germline loops: CDR1 MNHEY, CDR2 SVGAGI. This CDR3 has 16 amino acids. The CDR3 reads CASSYSGTGGSSPLHF. The DNA of the CDR3 is TGTGCCAGCAGTTACTCCGGGACAGGGGGAAGTTCACCCCTCCACTTT.

The CDR3 sequence is CASRSTGGNNSPLHF. The CDR3 nucleotides read TGTGCCAGCAGATCCACAGGGGGCAATAATTCACCCCTCCACTTT. J is TRBJ1-6 and V is TRBV27, with TRBD1 identical over 9 bases. The V segment lost 6 bases and the J segment 5 bases; nucleotides outside the gene matches: 5. The CDR3 is made up of 15 amino acids. The germline CDR1 and CDR2 sequences are MNHEY and SMNVEV (reference sequence).

The CDR3 coding sequence is TGTGCCAGCAGGGGGACAGGGGCCATCACAGATACGCAGTATTTT. Protein sequence: CASRGTGAITDTQYF. The J gene is TRBJ2-3, the V gene TRBV6-6, with 10 bases matching TRBD1. Trimming removed 6 bases from V and 2 bases from J; junction bases left unmatched: 5. This CDR3 spans 15 amino acids. Germline CDR1 reads MNHNY; CDR2 reads SVGAGI (reference sequence).

V is TRBV7-2 and J is TRBJ1-2, with TRBD1 identical over 7 bases. The ends lost 8 bases at V and 0 bases at J; junction bases unmatched: 6. Germline CDR1 reads SGHTA; CDR2 reads FQGNSA. This CDR3 has 14 amino acids. The CDR3 DNA sequence: TGTGCCAGCTCCTGGACAGGCGCTAACTATGGCTACACCTTC. Translating it yields CASSWTGANYGYTF.

The chain couples TRBV25-1 to TRBJ2-5; D gene uncertain. The V gene's germline CDR1 is MGHDK and CDR2 SYGVNS. This CDR3 is 13 amino acids long. V gave up 4 bases and J gave up 8 bases, with 14 bases separating them. The CDR3 spells CASSGPLRGTQYF. CDR3 nucleotide sequence: TGTGCCAGCAGTGGCCCCCTCCGCGGAACCCAGTACTTC.

This clone was seen more than once but under ten times. The rearrangement links TRBV6-6 to TRBJ2-1, with D possibly TRBD2 on 6 matching bases. The V gene lost 2 bases and the J gene lost 6 bases, with 17 bases spanning the gap. CDR3 length: 16 residues. Per the germline V gene, CDR1 is MNHNY and CDR2 is SVGAGI (reference sequence). This chain's CDR3 is CASSYGTPRAGNEQFF. The CDR3 DNA reads as TGTGCCAGCAGTTACGGGACTCCGCGGGCCGGCAATGAGCAGTTCTTC.

The rearrangement links TRBV2 to TRBJ2-3, with D perhaps given as TRBD1 or TRBD2 (5 bases each). Germline V lookup: CDR1 SNHLY, CDR2 FYNNEI. This CDR3 has 17 residues. Trimming left V 7 bases short and J 6 bases short, with 26 bases between. This CDR3 reads CASNPFRPGPNGDTQYF. Here the CDR3 DNA reads TGTGCCAGCAACCCCTTTCGTCCGGGACCTAACGGGGATACGCAGTATTTT.

The rearrangement joins TRBV30 to TRBJ1-2; no clear D. Germline CDR1 reads GTSNPN; CDR2 reads SVGIG (reference sequence). This CDR3 contains 13 residues. V was pared by 1 base and J by 3 bases, with 9 bases between. The CDR3 DNA follows: TGTGCCTGGAGTGGGGGTCCCCACTATGGCTACACCTTC. It codes for CAWSGGPHYGYTF.

The chain combines TRBV29-1 with TRBJ1-4; D is unresolved. Germline V gene data show CDR1 as SQVTM and CDR2 as ANQGSEA. This CDR3 spans 12 amino acids. Trimming cost V 2 bases and J 7 bases, with 8 bases left between them. This chain's CDR3 is CSVEIHSEKLFF. The CDR3 DNA reads TGCAGCGTTGAAATACACTCTGAAAAACTGTTTTTT.

The V call is TRBV7-9, the J call TRBJ1-6, with D possibly matching TRBD1 (6 bases). CDR1 and CDR2 (germline): SEHNR, FQNEAQ (reference sequence). The V end lost 1 base, the J end lost 9 bases, and 13 bases lay between the germline ends. The CDR3 consists of 15 residues. The chain's CDR3 is CASSLETGVASPLHF. In nucleotides, the CDR3 is TGTGCCAGCAGCTTAGAGACAGGTGTCGCTTCACCCCTCCACTTT.

The CDR3 region is CAWSPPRGGRPGELFF. In DNA, the CDR3 is TGTGCCTGGAGTCCCCCGCGGGGGGGCCGTCCCGGGGAGCTGTTTTTT. The chain combines TRBV30 with TRBJ2-2; 9 bases map to TRBD2. CDR3 size: 16 residues. Trimming removed 2 bases from V and 6 bases from J; junction bases left unmatched: 10. In germline, CDR1 is GTSNPN, CDR2 SVGIG (reference sequence).

V is TRBV29-1 and J is TRBJ2-7; D is undetermined. CDR3 length equals 14 residues. Trimming pared 6 bases from V and 0 bases from J, leaving 15 bases between. Germline-derived CDR1 and CDR2 are SQVTM and ANQGSEA. The CDR3 DNA reads TGCAGCGTCCCACGGTCCGGAAGCTCCTACGAGCAGTACTTC. Encoded protein: CSVPRSGSSYEQYF.

The chain combines TRBV28 with TRBJ2-7, with 7 bases identical to TRBD1. Germline CDR1 reads MDHEN; CDR2 reads SYDVKM. The junction had 9 bases not matched to a gene; V was cut back by 6 bases and J by 7 bases. The CDR3 contains 13 residues. The CDR3 DNA reads as TGTGCCAGCAGAGACAGGGTGACCTGGGAGCAGTACTTC. Its translation is CASRDRVTWEQYF.

Comment on this clone: The same CDR3 is also encoded by other DNA sequences in this sample. The V gene is TRBV7-2, the J gene TRBJ1-1; TRBD1 might be the D (5 bases). CDR3 length: 13 residues. CDR1 and CDR2 from the germline V gene are SGHTA and FQGNSA. Trimming took 2 bases from V and 4 from J, leaving 8 bases between them. This chain's CDR3 is CASSLRRGTEAFF. The CDR3 nucleotides read TGTGCCAGCAGCTTAAGGAGGGGCACTGAAGCTTTCTTT. Looking up the rest from reference TRBV7-2 and TRBJ1-1 gives the full variable domain: GAGVSQSPSNKVTEKGKDVELRCDPISGHTALYWYRQSLGQGLEFLIYFQGNSAPDKSGLPSDRFSAERTGGSVSTLTIQRTQQEDSAVYLCASSLRRGTEAFFGQGTRLTVV.

The chain couples TRBV30 to TRBJ1-1; D is uncertain. The CDR3 has 12 residues. Looked up from germline, CDR1 is GTSNPN and CDR2 is SVGIG (reference sequence). V lost 2 bases and J lost 2, with 6 bases in between. CDR3 in amino acids: CAWSSVNTEAFF. Here the CDR3 DNA reads TGTGCCTGGAGTTCAGTCAACACTGAAGCTTTCTTT. Full variable domain (outside the CDR3, taken from reference TRBV30 and TRBJ1-1): SQTIHQWPATLVQPVGSPLSLECTVEGTSNPNLYWYRQAAGRGLQLLFYSVGIGQISSEVPQNLSASRPQDRQFILSSKKLLLSDSGFYLCAWSSVNTEAFFGQGTRLTVV.